The clone carrying this TCR beta chain was recorded once. This sample was included in a study of blood T cell repertoires in COVID-19. Germline CDR1 is LGHNA and CDR2 is YSLEER. The germline V and J ends were trimmed by 2 bases and 0 bases, with 10 bases remaining between them. CDR3 length equals 15 residues. Generated by immunoSEQ multiplex PCR, the TCRdb table keeps only in-frame clones and is missing some. Here the sample spans roughly 240,000 clones, 86% being singletons. The source material was PBMCs or T cells enriched from blood (not recorded which). The chain uses TRBV4-3 and TRBJ1-2; D not resolved. The receptor was isolated from a woman aged 50 to 60 who had recovered from COVID-19. The CDR3 sequence: CASSQNSYSNYGYTF. CDR3 nucleotides: TGCGCCAGCAGCCAAAACAGTTACTCTAACTATGGCTACACCTTC.